This T cell receptor (beta chain) was sequenced for a study of Graves' ophthalmopathy and Graves' hyperthyroidism. The TCR beta CDR3 regions underwent amplification from RNA transcripts. Following a first-round RT-PCR that used HTBI primers, a second-round multiplex PCR was carried out. Each CDR3 protein gets one entry after TCRdb re-called the multiplex PCR reads with MiXCR. The repertoire holds 300,000 to 400,000 distinct CDR3 sequences, about 17% seen once, with roughly an eighth in the top ten. This clonotype has ten or more counts. From germline, CDR1 is SQVTM and CDR2 ANQGSEA. The CDR3 spans 15 residues. Trimming left V 4 bases short and J 2 bases short, with 17 bases between.

This clonotype originated in an adult man with Graves' ophthalmopathy. The V and J genes are TRBV29-1 and TRBJ2-5, with D possibly being TRBD1 or TRBD2 (5 bases each). The specimen sequenced was peripheral blood. Here the CDR3 DNA reads TGCAGCGTTGGATTTGGGGGTTACGGACAAGAGACCCAGTACTTC. Residues: CSVGFGGYGQETQYF.